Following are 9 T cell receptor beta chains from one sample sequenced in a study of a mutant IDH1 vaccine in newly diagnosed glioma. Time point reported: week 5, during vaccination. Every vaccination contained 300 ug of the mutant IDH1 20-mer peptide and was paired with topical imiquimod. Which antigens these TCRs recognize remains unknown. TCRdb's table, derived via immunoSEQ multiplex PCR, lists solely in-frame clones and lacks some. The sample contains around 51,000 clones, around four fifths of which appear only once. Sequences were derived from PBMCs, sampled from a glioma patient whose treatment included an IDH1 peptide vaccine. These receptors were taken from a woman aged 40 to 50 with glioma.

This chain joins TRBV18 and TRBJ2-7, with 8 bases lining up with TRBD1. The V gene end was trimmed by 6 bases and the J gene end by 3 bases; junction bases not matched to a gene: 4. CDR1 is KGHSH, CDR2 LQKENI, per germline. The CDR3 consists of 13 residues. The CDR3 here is CASSRDRIYEQYF. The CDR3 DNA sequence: TGTGCCAGCTCTCGGGACAGGATCTACGAGCAGTACTTC.

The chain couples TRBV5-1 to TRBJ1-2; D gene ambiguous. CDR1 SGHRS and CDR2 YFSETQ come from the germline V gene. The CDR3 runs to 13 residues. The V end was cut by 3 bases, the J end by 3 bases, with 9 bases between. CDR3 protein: CASSSETYYGYTF. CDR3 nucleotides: TGCGCCAGCAGCTCAGAGACGTACTATGGCTACACCTTC.

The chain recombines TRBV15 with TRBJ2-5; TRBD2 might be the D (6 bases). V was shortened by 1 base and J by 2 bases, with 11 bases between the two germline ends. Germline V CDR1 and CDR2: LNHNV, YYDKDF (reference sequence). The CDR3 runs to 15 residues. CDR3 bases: TGTGCCACCAGCAGAGGCGACGGGGGACAAGAGACCCAGTACTTC. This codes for CATSRGDGGQETQYF.

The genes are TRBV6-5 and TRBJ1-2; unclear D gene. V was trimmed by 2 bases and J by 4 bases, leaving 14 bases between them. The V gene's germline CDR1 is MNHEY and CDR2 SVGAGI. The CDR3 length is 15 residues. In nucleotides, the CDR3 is TGTGCCAGCAGTTACGGTATCATATGGTGCTATGGCTACACCTTC. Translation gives CASSYGIIWCYGYTF.

This chain's CDR3 is CASSQVASGGANTDTQYF. CDR3 DNA: TGCGCCAGCAGCCAAGTAGCTAGCGGGGGGGCGAACACAGATACGCAGTATTTT. The chain recombines TRBV4-1 with TRBJ2-3; TRBD2 matches at 12 bases. Per the germline V gene, CDR1 is MGHRA and CDR2 is YSYEKL. V was clipped by 1 base and J by 2 bases; unmatched bases: 7. The CDR3 is 18 amino acids.

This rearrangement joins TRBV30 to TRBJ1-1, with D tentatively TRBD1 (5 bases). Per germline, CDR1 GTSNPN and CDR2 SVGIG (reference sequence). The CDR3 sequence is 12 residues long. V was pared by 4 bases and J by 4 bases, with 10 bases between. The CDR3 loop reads CAWTRGFTEAFF. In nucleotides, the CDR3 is TGTGCCTGGACCCGGGGCTTCACTGAAGCTTTCTTT. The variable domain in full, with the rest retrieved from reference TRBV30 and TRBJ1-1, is SQTIHQWPATLVQPVGSPLSLECTVEGTSNPNLYWYRQAAGRGLQLLFYSVGIGQISSEVPQNLSASRPQDRQFILSSKKLLLSDSGFYLCAWTRGFTEAFFGQGTRLTVV.

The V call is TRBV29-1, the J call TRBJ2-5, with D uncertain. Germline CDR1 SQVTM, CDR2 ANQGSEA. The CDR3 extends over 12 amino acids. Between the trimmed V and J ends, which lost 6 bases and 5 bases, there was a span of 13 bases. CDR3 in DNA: TGCAGCGTGGTCAGACAAGGGGAGACCCAGTACTTC. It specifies CSVVRQGETQYF.

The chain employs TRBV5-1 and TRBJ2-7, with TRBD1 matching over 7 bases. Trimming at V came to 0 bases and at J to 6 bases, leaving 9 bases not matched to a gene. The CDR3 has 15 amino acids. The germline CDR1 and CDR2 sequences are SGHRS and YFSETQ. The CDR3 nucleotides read TGCGCCAGCAGCTTGGTCAGACAGGGTCTTGGCGAGCAGTACTTC. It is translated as CASSLVRQGLGEQYF.

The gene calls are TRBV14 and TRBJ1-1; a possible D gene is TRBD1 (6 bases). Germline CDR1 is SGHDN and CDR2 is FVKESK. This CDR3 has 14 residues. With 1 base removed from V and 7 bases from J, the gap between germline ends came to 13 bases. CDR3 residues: CASSQVPGGGEAFF. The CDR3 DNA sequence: TGTGCCAGCAGCCAAGTTCCCGGGGGCGGTGAAGCTTTCTTT.